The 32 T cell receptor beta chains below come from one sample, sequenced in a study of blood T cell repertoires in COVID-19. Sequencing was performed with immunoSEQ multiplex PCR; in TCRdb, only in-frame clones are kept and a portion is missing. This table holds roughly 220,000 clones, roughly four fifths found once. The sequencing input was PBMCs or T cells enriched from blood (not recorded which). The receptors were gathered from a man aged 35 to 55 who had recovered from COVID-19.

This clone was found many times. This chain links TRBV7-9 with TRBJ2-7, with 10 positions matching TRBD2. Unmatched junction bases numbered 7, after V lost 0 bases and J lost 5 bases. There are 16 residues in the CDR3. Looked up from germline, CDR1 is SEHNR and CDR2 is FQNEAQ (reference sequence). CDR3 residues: CASSLALAGVHDEQYF. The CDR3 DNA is TGTGCCAGCAGCTTAGCGCTAGCGGGAGTTCACGACGAGCAGTACTTC.

CDR3 loop: CAWSARTGWTEAFF. In DNA, the CDR3 is TGTGCCTGGAGTGCTCGGACAGGGTGGACTGAAGCTTTCTTT. This chain links TRBV30 with TRBJ1-1; 8 bases fit TRBD1. The CDR3 has 14 amino acids. Germline loops: CDR1 GTSNPN, CDR2 SVGIG (reference sequence). The V segment lost 1 base and the J segment 5 bases; nucleotides outside the gene matches: 6.

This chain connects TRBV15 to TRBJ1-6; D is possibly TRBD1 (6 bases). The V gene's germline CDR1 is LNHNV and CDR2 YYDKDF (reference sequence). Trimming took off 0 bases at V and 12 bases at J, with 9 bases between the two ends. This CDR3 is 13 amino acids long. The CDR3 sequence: CATSRETGLPLHF. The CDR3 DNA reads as TGTGCCACCAGCAGAGAAACAGGGCTACCCCTCCACTTT.

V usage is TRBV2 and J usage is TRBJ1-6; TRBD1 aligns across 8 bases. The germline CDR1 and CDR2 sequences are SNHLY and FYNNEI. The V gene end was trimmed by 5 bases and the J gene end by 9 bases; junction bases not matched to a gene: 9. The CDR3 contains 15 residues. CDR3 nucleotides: TGTGCCAGCAGTAGACAACAGGGGGTCGGTTCACCCCTCCACTTT. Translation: CASSRQQGVGSPLHF.

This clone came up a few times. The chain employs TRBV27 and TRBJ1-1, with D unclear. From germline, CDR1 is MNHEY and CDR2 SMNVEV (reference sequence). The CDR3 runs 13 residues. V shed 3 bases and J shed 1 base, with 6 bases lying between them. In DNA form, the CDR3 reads TGTGCCAGCAGTTTTCACGGGAACACTGAAGCTTTCTTT. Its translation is CASSFHGNTEAFF.

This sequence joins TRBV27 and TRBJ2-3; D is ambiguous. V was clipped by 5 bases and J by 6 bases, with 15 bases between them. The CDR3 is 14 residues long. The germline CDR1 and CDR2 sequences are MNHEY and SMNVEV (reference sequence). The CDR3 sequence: CASSPPGGGDTQYF. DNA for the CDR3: TGTGCCAGCAGTCCGCCGGGTGGTGGGGATACGCAGTATTTT.

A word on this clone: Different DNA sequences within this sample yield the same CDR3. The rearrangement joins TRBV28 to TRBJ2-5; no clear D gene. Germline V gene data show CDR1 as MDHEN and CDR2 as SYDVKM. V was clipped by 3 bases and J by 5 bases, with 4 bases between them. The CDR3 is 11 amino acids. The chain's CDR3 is CASSLEETQYF. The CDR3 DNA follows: TGTGCCAGCAGTTTGGAGGAGACCCAGTACTTC.

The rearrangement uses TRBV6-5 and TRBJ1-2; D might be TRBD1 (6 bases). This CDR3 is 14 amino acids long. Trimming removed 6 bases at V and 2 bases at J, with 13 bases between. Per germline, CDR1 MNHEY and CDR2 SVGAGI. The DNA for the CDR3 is TGTGCCAGCAGGAGAGGACAGATGAACTATGGCTACACCTTC. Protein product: CASRRGQMNYGYTF.

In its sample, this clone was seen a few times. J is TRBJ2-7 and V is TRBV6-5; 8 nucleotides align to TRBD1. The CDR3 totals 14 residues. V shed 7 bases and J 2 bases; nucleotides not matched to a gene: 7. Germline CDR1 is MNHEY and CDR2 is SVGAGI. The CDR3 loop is CASNLDRGTYEQYF. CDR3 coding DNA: TGTGCCAGCAACCTTGACAGGGGAACCTACGAGCAGTACTTC.

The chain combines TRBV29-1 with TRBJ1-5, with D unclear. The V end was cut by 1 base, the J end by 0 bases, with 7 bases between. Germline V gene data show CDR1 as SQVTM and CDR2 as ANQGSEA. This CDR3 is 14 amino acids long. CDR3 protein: CSVEGSSSNQPQHF. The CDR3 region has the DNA TGCAGCGTTGAAGGTTCTTCTAGCAATCAGCCCCAGCATTTT. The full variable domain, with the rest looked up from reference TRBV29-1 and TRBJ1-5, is SAVISQKPSRDICQRGTSLTIQCQVDSQVTMMFWYRQQPGQSLTLIATANQGSEATYESGFVIDKFPISRPNLTFSTLTVSNMSPEDSSIYLCSVEGSSSNQPQHFGDGTRLSIL.

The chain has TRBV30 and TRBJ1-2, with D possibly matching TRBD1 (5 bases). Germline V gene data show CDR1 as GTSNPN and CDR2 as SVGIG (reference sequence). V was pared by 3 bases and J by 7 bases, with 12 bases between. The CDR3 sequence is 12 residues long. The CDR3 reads CAWSPPGPGYTF. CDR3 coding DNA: TGTGCCTGGAGCCCGCCAGGGCCTGGCTACACCTTC.

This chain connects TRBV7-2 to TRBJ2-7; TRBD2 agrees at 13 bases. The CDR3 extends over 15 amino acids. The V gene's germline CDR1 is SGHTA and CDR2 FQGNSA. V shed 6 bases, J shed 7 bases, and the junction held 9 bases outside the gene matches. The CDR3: CASSPGLAGPGEQYF. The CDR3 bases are TGTGCCAGCAGTCCGGGACTAGCGGGGCCCGGGGAGCAGTACTTC.

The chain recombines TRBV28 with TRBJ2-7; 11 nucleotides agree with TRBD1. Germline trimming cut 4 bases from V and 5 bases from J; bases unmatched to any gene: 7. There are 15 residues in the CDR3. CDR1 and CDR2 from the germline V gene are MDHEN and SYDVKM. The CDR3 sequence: CASSSPGQGVNEQYF. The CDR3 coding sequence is TGTGCCAGCAGTTCACCGGGACAGGGGGTCAACGAGCAGTACTTC.

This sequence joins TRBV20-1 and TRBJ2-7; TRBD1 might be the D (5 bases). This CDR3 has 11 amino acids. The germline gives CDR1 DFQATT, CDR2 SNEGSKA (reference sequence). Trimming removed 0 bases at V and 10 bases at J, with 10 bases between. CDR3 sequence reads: CSARDRGGQYF. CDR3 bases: TGCAGTGCTAGAGATAGGGGTGGACAGTACTTC.

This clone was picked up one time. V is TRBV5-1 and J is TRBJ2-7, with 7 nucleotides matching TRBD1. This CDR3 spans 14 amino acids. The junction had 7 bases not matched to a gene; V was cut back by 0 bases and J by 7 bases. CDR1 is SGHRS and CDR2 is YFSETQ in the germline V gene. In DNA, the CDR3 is TGCGCCAGCAGCTTGGTTGGTACAGGGGATGAGCAGTACTTC. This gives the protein CASSLVGTGDEQYF. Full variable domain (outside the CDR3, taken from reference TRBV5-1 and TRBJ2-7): KAGVTQTPRYLIKTRGQQVTLSCSPISGHRSVSWYQQTPGQGLQFLFEYFSETQRNKGNFPGRFSGRQFSNSRSEMNVSTLELGDSALYLCASSLVGTGDEQYFGPGTRLTVT.

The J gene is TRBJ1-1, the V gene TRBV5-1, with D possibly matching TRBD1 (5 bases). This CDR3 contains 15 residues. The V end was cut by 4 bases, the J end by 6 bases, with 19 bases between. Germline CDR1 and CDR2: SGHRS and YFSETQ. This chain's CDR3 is CASSPVGNEGAEAFF. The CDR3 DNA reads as TGCGCCAGCAGCCCGGTGGGGAACGAAGGGGCTGAAGCTTTCTTT.

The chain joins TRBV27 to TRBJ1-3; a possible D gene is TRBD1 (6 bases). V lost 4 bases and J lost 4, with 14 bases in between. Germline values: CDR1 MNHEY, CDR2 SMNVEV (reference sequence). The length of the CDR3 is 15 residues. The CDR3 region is CASSYRGGLGNTIYF. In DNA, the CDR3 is TGTGCCAGCAGTTATCGGGGGGGCCTCGGAAACACCATATATTTT.

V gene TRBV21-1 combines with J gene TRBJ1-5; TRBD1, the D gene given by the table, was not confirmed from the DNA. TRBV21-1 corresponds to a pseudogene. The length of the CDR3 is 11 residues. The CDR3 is CAAAGDQPQHF. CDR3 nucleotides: TGTGCCGCAGCAGGGGACCAGCCCCAGCATTTT.

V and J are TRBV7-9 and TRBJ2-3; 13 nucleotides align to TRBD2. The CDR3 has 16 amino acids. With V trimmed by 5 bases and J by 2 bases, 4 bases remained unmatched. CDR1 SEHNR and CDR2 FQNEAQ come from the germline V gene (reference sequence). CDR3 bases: TGTGCCAGCAGCACCGGACTAGCGGGGGACACAGATACGCAGTATTTT. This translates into CASSTGLAGDTDTQYF.

The CDR3 loop is CASSLTSVKFF. In nucleotides, the CDR3 is TGTGCCAGCAGTTTAACGTCAGTAAAGTTCTTC. The chain couples TRBV12-3 or TRBV12-4 to TRBJ2-1; unclear D gene. The CDR3 spans 11 residues. Between the trimmed V and J ends, which lost 2 bases and 14 bases, there was a span of 10 bases.

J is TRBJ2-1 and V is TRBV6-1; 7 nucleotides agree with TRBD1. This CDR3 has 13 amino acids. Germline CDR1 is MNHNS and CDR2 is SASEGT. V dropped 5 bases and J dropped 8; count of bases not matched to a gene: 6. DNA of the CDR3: TGTGCCAGCAGTTTCACAGGGGCCCATGAGCAGTTCTTC. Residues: CASSFTGAHEQFF.

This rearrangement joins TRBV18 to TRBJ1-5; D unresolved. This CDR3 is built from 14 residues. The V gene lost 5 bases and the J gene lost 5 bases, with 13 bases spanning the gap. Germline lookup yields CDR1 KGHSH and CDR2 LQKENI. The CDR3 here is CASSIEGIDQPQHF. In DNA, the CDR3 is TGTGCCAGCTCAATAGAGGGAATTGATCAGCCCCAGCATTTT.

CDR3 DNA sequence: TGCGCCAGCAACACCGGGACATCCACCGGGGAGCTGTTTTTT. This sequence encodes CASNTGTSTGELFF. The gene calls are TRBV5-1 and TRBJ2-2; tentatively, D is TRBD1 (6 bases). The germline V and J ends were trimmed by 6 bases and 4 bases, with 13 bases remaining between them. The CDR3 contains 14 residues. Looked up from germline, CDR1 is SGHRS and CDR2 is YFSETQ.

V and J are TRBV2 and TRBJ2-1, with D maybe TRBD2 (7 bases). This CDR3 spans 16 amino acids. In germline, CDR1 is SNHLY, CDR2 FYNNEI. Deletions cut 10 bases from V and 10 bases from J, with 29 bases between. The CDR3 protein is CATSEGELAAAGEQFF. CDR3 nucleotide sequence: TGTGCCACCTCTGAGGGGGAGCTAGCGGCCGCTGGGGAGCAGTTCTTC.

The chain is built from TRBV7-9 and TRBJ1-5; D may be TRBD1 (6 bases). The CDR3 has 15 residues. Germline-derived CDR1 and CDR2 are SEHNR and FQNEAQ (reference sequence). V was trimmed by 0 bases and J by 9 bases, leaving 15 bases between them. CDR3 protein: CASSLAEDRLGPQHF. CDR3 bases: TGTGCCAGCAGCTTAGCGGAAGACAGGTTGGGGCCCCAGCATTTT.

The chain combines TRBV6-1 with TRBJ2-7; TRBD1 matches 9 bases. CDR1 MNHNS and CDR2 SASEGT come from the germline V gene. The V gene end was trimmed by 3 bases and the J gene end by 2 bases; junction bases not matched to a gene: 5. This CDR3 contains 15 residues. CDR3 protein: CASSDQTGGPYEQYF. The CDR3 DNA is TGTGCCAGCAGTGATCAGACAGGGGGGCCCTACGAGCAGTACTTC.

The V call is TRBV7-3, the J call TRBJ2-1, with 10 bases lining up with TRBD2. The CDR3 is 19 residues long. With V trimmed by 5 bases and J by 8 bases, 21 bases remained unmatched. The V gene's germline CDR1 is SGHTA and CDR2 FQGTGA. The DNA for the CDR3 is TGTGCCAGCAGCCCCAGGATCGCAAAAAGCGGGAGGGGGGTGGATGAGCAGTTCTTC. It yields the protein CASSPRIAKSGRGVDEQFF.

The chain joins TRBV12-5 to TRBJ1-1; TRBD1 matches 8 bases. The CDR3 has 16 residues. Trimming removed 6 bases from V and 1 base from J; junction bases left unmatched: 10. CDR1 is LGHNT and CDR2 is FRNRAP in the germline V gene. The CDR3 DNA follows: TGTGCTAGTGGGGTTAGCGACAGGGGAACGAACACTGAAGCTTTCTTT. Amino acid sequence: CASGVSDRGTNTEAFF.

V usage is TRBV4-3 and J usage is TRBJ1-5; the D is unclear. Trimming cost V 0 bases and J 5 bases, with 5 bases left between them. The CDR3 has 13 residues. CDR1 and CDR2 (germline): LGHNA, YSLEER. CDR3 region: CASSQDHDQPQHF. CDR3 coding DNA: TGCGCCAGCAGCCAAGATCATGATCAGCCCCAGCATTTT.

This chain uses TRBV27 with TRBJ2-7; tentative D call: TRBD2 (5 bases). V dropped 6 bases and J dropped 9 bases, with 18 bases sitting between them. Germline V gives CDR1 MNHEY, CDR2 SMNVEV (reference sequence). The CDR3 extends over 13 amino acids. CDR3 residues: CASSPGIGNLQYF. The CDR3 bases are TGTGCCAGCAGCCCCGGGATAGGGAATCTGCAGTACTTC.

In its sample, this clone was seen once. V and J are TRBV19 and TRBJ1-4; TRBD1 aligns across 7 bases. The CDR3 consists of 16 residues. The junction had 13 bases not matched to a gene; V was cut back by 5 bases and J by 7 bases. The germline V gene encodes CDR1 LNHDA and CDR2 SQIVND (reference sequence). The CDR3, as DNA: TGTGCCAGTAGTGACTTCCCGAGGGGGCTCGGTGAAAAACTGTTTTTT. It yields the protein CASSDFPRGLGEKLFF.

The CDR3 sequence is CASTMGPEAFF. The CDR3 nucleotides are TGTGCCAGCACTATGGGGCCTGAAGCTTTCTTT. The gene calls are TRBV12-3 or TRBV12-4 and TRBJ1-1; tentatively, D is TRBD1 (5 bases). V gave up 7 bases and J gave up 6 bases, with 9 bases separating them. This CDR3 is 11 amino acids long.